This TCR beta chain emerged from a study of response to subunit inactivated influenza vaccine. Regarding this clonotype: Antigen specificity is unknown.

Study results and limitations: The authors suggested that few new T cells are recruited per seasonal influenza vaccination.

V lost 1 base and J 3 bases, leaving 12 bases between the germline ends. The CDR3 runs 15 residues. Using its own MiXCR run on the RT-PCR reads, TCRdb lists one record per CDR3 protein. The profile shows approximately 680,000 distinct CDR3 sequences, around 14% of them singletons. This sequence originates from a man aged 50-60 years who received an inactivated influenza vaccine. The sequencing used PBMCs from blood, collected roughly 12 days after vaccination. This chain connects TRBV12-3 or TRBV12-4 to TRBJ1-2, with a tentative D call TRBD1 (5 bases). The CDR3 DNA follows: TGTGCCAGCAGTTTAGAAGGAGGGGCCTACTATGGCTACACCTTC. This codes for CASSLEGGAYYGYTF.